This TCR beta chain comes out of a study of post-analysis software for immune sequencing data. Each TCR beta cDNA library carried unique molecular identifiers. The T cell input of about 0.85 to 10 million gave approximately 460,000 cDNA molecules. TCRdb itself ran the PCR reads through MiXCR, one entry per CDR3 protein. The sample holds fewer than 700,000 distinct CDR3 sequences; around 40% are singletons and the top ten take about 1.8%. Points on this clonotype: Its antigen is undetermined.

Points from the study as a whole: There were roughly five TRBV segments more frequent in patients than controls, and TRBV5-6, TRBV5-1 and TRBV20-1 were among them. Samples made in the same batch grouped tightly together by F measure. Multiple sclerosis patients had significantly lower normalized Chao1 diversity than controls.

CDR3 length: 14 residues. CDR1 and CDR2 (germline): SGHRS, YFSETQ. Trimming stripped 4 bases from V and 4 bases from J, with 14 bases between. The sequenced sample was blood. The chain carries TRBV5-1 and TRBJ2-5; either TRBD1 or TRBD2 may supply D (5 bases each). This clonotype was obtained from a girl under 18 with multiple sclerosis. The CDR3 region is CASSHPGPSETQYF. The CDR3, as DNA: TGCGCCAGCAGCCATCCGGGACCTTCAGAGACCCAGTACTTC.